Listed below are T cell receptor beta chains from one sample, sequenced in a study of regulatory T cells in long-lasting Graves disease. TCRdb itself ran the multiplex PCR reads through MiXCR, one entry per CDR3 protein. The sample has roughly 500,000 distinct CDR3 sequences; 13% are singletons. The same specimen was also included in a second study, on T cells in Graves' hyperthyroidism and ophthalmopathy.

Sample: peripheral blood mononuclear cells (PBMCs), taken at new diagnosis, from a patient treated with antithyroid drugs. All receptors come from a man aged 30-40 years with Graves disease. CDR3s include the opening cysteine and the closing phenylalanine or tryptophan.

v_gene: TRBV12-3/TRBV12-4; j_gene: TRBJ2-7; CDR3aa: CASSPRDQAYEQYF
v_gene: TRBV27; j_gene: TRBJ1-2; CDR3aa: CASSLSRRSYGYTF
v_gene: TRBV4-1; j_gene: TRBJ2-2; CDR3aa: CASSQDLRGATGELFF
v_gene: TRBV20-1; j_gene: TRBJ1-1; CDR3aa: CSARGRGIPEAFF
v_gene: TRBV12-3/TRBV12-4; j_gene: TRBJ1-5; CDR3aa: CASSSSGINSNQPQHF
v_gene: TRBV7-3; j_gene: TRBJ2-5; CDR3aa: CASSLNLAGLETQYF
v_gene: TRBV24-1; j_gene: TRBJ1-5; CDR3aa: CATSDVGTGNQPQHF
v_gene: TRBV27; j_gene: TRBJ2-1; CDR3aa: CASKPAAALSYNEQFF
v_gene: TRBV14; j_gene: TRBJ2-5; CDR3aa: CASSPTGTGVSETQYF
v_gene: TRBV10-3; j_gene: TRBJ2-1; CDR3aa: CAISGGTGPFSYNEQFF
v_gene: TRBV2; j_gene: TRBJ2-1; CDR3aa: CASKYPPGGLAGGDEQFF
v_gene: TRBV24-1; j_gene: TRBJ2-3; CDR3aa: CATSAPSGIADTQYF
v_gene: TRBV24-1; j_gene: TRBJ2-3; CDR3aa: CATSDPPGQGQDTQYF
v_gene: TRBV2; j_gene: TRBJ1-1; CDR3aa: CASRRQGPGWTEAFF
v_gene: TRBV25-1; j_gene: TRBJ2-1; CDR3aa: CASSVVDRSEQFF
v_gene: TRBV6-5; j_gene: TRBJ1-4; CDR3aa: CASSYWQGEEKLFF
v_gene: TRBV29-1; j_gene: TRBJ1-2; CDR3aa: CSASDGGVYGYTF